The present TCR beta chain was sequenced within a study of control samples from healthy donors and cancer patients. The data were produced by immunoSEQ multiplex PCR, yet TCRdb's version contains in-frame clones alone and is incomplete. The sample lists 200,000 or so clones; roughly 94% were seen once. V lost 6 bases to trimming and J lost 2 bases, with 9 bases between them. The CDR3 is 13 residues long. The V gene's germline CDR1 is LGHDT and CDR2 YNNKEL (reference sequence). The sequenced sample was blood. This sequence originates from a man aged 45-65 years in good health. The V call is TRBV3-1 (or the pseudogene TRBV3-2), the J call TRBJ2-3; D possibly corresponds to TRBD2 (6 bases). The CDR3 region has the DNA TGTGCCAGCAGTCGGGACTTCACAGATACGCAGTATTTT. Its translation: CASSRDFTDTQYF.